This is a list of T cell receptor beta chains from one sample in a study of blood T cell repertoires in COVID-19. Method: immunoSEQ multiplex PCR; TCRdb's copy keeps in-frame clones and lacks some. The sample has approximately 80,000 clones; about 90% are singletons. Sequencing was carried out using peripheral blood. The receptor source for this set is a human donor in a cohort sampled during active COVID-19. CDR3s include the opening cysteine and the closing phenylalanine or tryptophan. A D gene is named only where the DNA matches it firmly. Where a row states a size, it is once, few, many or the class of an expanded clone; other rows omit it.

d_call clone_size j_call v_call cdr3_aa cdr3_nt
TRBD1 . TRBJ1-2 TRBV18 CASSPGQGDYGYTF TGTGCCAGCTCTCCGGGACAGGGAGACTATGGCTACACCTTC
. once TRBJ2-1 TRBV27 CASSYGGQMGNEQFF TGTGCCAGCAGTTACGGAGGACAGATGGGGAATGAGCAGTTCTTC
. . TRBJ1-1 TRBV19 CASWGGIVGTEAFF TGTGCCAGCTGGGGGGGGATCGTTGGCACTGAAGCTTTCTTT
. . TRBJ2-1 TRBV3-1/TRBV3-2 CASNPRWGPNEQFF TGTGCCAGCAACCCACGCTGGGGGCCGAATGAGCAGTTCTTC
. . TRBJ2-2 TRBV3-1/TRBV3-2 CASRRGVDTGELFF TGTGCCAGCCGCCGGGGAGTTGACACCGGGGAGCTGTTTTTT
TRBD2 . TRBJ2-5 TRBV6-1 CASSDLAEETQYF TGTGCCAGCAGTGACCTAGCGGAAGAGACCCAGTACTTC
TRBD1 . TRBJ2-5 TRBV7-2 CASSPRTGGGETQYF TGTGCCAGCAGCCCGAGGACAGGGGGCGGAGAGACCCAGTACTTC
. few TRBJ2-3 TRBV21-1 CASRKPGLAGDSTDTQYF TGTGCCAGCAGGAAGCCGGGACTAGCGGGAGATAGCACAGATACGCAGTATTTT
. . TRBJ2-7 TRBV10-3 CAISDGKGNEQYF TGTGCCATCAGTGATGGTAAGGGGAACGAGCAGTACTTC
. . TRBJ2-7 TRBV20-1 CSASQGFEQYF TGCAGTGCTAGCCAGGGGTTCGAGCAGTACTTC
. . TRBJ1-5 TRBV24-1 CATSDRFNQPQHF TGTGCCACCAGTGACAGATTCAATCAGCCCCAGCATTTT
TRBD2 . TRBJ2-1 TRBV2 CASRRTSGSFYEQFF TGTGCCAGCAGACGGACTAGCGGGAGTTTCTATGAGCAGTTCTTC
TRBD1 . TRBJ1-2 TRBV19 CASSPGQGGFYGYTF TGTGCCAGTAGTCCCGGACAGGGAGGTTTCTATGGCTACACCTTC
TRBD1 once TRBJ1-2 TRBV9 CASSVAGTGIISGYTF TGTGCCAGCAGCGTAGCGGGGACAGGGATTATCAGTGGCTACACCTTC
. few TRBJ1-5 TRBV4-3 CASLHSDRRNQPQHF TGCGCCAGCCTGCATAGTGACAGGCGGAATCAGCCCCAGCATTTT
. . TRBJ1-1 TRBV6-5 CASSWDTGTEAFF TGTGCCAGCAGTTGGGACACGGGGACTGAAGCTTTCTTT
. once TRBJ2-2 TRBV6-4 CASRPGEYTGELFF TGTGCCAGCAGGCCGGGAGAATACACCGGGGAGCTGTTTTTT
. few TRBJ1-2 TRBV6-2/TRBV6-3 CASSTPGLFWGYTF TGTGCCAGCAGTACCCCCGGACTTTTTTGGGGCTACACCTTC